What follows are 17 T cell receptor beta chains derived from one specimen sequenced in a study of identifying expanded T cells in peripheral blood. Generated by immunoSEQ multiplex PCR, the TCRdb table keeps only in-frame clones and is missing some. The sample has tens of thousands of clones; about 91% are singletons. The sequenced sample consisted of blood. Receptor source: a person between 18 and 70 years old in good health.

Concerning this clone: The junction departs from germline at one end; a sequencing error may be responsible. The chain combines TRBV6-1 with TRBJ1-2; 7 bases are shared with TRBD1. Germline V gene lookup returns CDR1 MNHNS and CDR2 SASEGT. The length of the CDR3 is 14 residues. The CDR3 DNA reads TGTGCCAGCAGAGAAGGGGCAGGGGGAAGAGGCTACACCTTC. Protein product: CASREGAGGRGYTF.

The chain recombines TRBV6-1 with TRBJ1-3; D call uncertain. The V gene's germline CDR1 is MNHNS and CDR2 SASEGT. CDR3 length equals 13 residues. V was cut by 8 bases and J by 0 bases, with 8 bases left in between. CDR3 coding DNA: TGTGCCAGCTCAGTGAGCTCTGGAAACACCATATATTTT. It codes for CASSVSSGNTIYF.

The rearrangement links TRBV7-2 to TRBJ1-5; a possible D gene is TRBD1 (5 bases). This CDR3 spans 13 amino acids. Trimming removed 7 bases from V and 6 bases from J, with 13 bases in between. Germline loops: CDR1 SGHTA, CDR2 FQGNSA. The CDR3 spells CASKWGEGQPQHF. Here the CDR3 DNA reads TGTGCCAGCAAATGGGGGGAGGGTCAGCCCCAGCATTTT. The entire variable domain, with the rest obtained from reference TRBV7-2 and TRBJ1-5, is as follows: GAGVSQSPSNKVTEKGKDVELRCDPISGHTALYWYRQSLGQGLEFLIYFQGNSAPDKSGLPSDRFSAERTGGSVSTLTIQRTQQEDSAVYLCASKWGEGQPQHFGDGTRLSIL.

The rearrangement uses TRBV7-2 and TRBJ2-7, with D hard to call. The CDR3 spans 14 residues. CDR1 SGHTA and CDR2 FQGNSA come from the germline V gene. Deletions cut 1 base from V and 3 bases from J, with 10 bases between. CDR3 sequence (DNA): TGTGCCAGCAGCTTAGGATCGGCGGACTACGAGCAGTACTTC. Translating gives CASSLGSADYEQYF.

This rearrangement joins TRBV9 to TRBJ2-2; the match to TRBD2 covers 8 bases. The CDR3 loop spans 14 amino acids. Per the germline V gene, CDR1 is SGDLS and CDR2 is YYNGEE. The V and J ends lost 1 base and 11 bases, in that order; junction bases with no gene match: 7. The CDR3 DNA is TGTGCCAGCAGCGTATTCCCGGGACTAGGAGAGCTGTTTTTT. Amino acids: CASSVFPGLGELFF.

This clone was detected once. The V and J genes are TRBV6-5 and TRBJ1-2, with 8 positions matching TRBD1. Germline trimming cut 7 bases from V and 5 bases from J; bases unmatched to any gene: 9. Germline CDR1 MNHEY, CDR2 SVGAGI. CDR3 length: 14 amino acids. The CDR3 spells CASNPDRGGYGYTF. CDR3 nucleotides: TGTGCCAGCAACCCCGACAGGGGTGGATATGGCTACACCTTC.

The CDR3 DNA is TGTGCCAGTAGAGGGTATACAGGGGGTCAGCCCCAGCATTTT. Protein sequence: CASRGYTGGQPQHF. The chain uses TRBV19 and TRBJ1-5, with 8 bases that match TRBD1. CDR1 and CDR2 (germline): LNHDA, SQIVND (reference sequence). Losses at the gene ends were 6 bases for V and 6 bases for J; bases not matched to a gene: 7. The CDR3 extends over 14 amino acids.

This chain uses TRBV11-2 with TRBJ1-2, with 9 nucleotides matching TRBD1. Trimming cost V 7 bases and J 7 bases; bases outside gene matches: 7. Per the germline V gene, CDR1 is SGHAT and CDR2 is FQNNGV. This CDR3 region has 13 residues. In nucleotides, the CDR3 is TGTGCCAGCAATCACAGGGGGCGCGGTGGCTACACCTTC. Protein sequence: CASNHRGRGGYTF.

V is TRBV10-3 and J is TRBJ1-2; perhaps TRBD1 as D (5 bases). V was trimmed by 6 bases and J by 4 bases, leaving 12 bases between them. CDR1 is ENHRY, CDR2 SYGVKD, per germline. This CDR3 is 13 amino acids long. The chain's CDR3 is CAISGGEGYGYTF. CDR3 sequence (DNA): TGTGCCATCAGCGGGGGGGAAGGCTATGGCTACACCTTC.

In DNA form, the CDR3 reads TGCAGCACCGTGACTAGCGACACCGGGGAGCTGTTTTTT. This sequence encodes CSTVTSDTGELFF. The chain uses TRBV29-1 and TRBJ2-2, with TRBD2 matching 8 bases. The CDR3 covers 13 residues. Germline lookup yields CDR1 SQVTM and CDR2 ANQGSEA. After removal of 8 bases from V and 3 bases from J, the junction contained 5 bases not matched to a gene.

The rearrangement links TRBV27 to TRBJ2-5; TRBD2 matches 13 bases. The V and J ends lost 6 bases and 9 bases, in that order; junction bases with no gene match: 7. Germline CDR1 reads MNHEY; CDR2 reads SMNVEV (reference sequence). This CDR3 region has 14 residues. The CDR3, as DNA: TGTGCCAGCAGCCCCGGACTAGCGGGAGTACCCCAGTACTTC. It yields the protein CASSPGLAGVPQYF.

J is TRBJ2-7 and V is TRBV5-1, with D possibly matching TRBD2 (6 bases). The CDR3 is 14 amino acids. Germline CDR1 reads SGHRS; CDR2 reads YFSETQ. V gave up 4 bases and J gave up 2 bases, with 13 bases separating them. CDR3 residues: CASSKDGGPYEQYF. CDR3 in DNA: TGCGCCAGCAGCAAGGACGGGGGACCCTACGAGCAGTACTTC.

This clone was picked up one time. The chain is built from TRBV7-2 and TRBJ2-1; either TRBD1 or TRBD2 may fit D (7 bases each). CDR1 and CDR2 from the germline V gene are SGHTA and FQGNSA. The CDR3 spans 14 residues. V shed 7 bases and J shed 9 bases, with 19 bases lying between them. CDR3 amino acids: CASMNRGGDSEQFF. CDR3 coding DNA: TGTGCCAGCATGAACAGGGGAGGGGACAGTGAGCAGTTCTTC. The full variable domain, with the rest looked up from reference TRBV7-2 and TRBJ2-1, is GAGVSQSPSNKVTEKGKDVELRCDPISGHTALYWYRQSLGQGLEFLIYFQGNSAPDKSGLPSDRFSAERTGGSVSTLTIQRTQQEDSAVYLCASMNRGGDSEQFFGPGTRLTVL.

The rearrangement joins TRBV19 to TRBJ2-7; 10 bases are shared with TRBD2. The CDR3 runs 16 residues. J gave up 3 bases and V 4 bases, and 9 bases lay outside the gene matches. From germline, CDR1 is LNHDA and CDR2 SQIVND (reference sequence). CDR3 sequence reads: CASSTASGRALYEQYF. Here the CDR3 DNA reads TGTGCCAGTAGTACGGCAAGCGGGAGGGCCCTCTACGAGCAGTACTTC.

The chain carries TRBV9 and TRBJ2-5; 8 bases fit TRBD1. CDR3 length: 16 amino acids. Trimming cost V 3 bases and J 1 base; bases outside gene matches: 8. Germline V CDR1 and CDR2: SGDLS, YYNGEE. The CDR3 spells CASSETGARGQETQYF. Here the CDR3 DNA reads TGTGCCAGCAGCGAGACAGGGGCGAGGGGCCAAGAGACCCAGTACTTC.

The gene calls are TRBV6-4 and TRBJ2-3, with TRBD2 identical over 8 bases. The CDR3 consists of 18 residues. Trimming at V came to 8 bases and at J to 2 bases, leaving 18 bases not matched to a gene. Germline CDR1 is MRHNA and CDR2 is SNTAGT. CDR3 in DNA: TGTGCCAGCGAGAGTATAACACGGGGGGGGGTCCCCACAGATACGCAGTATTTT. It encodes CASESITRGGVPTDTQYF.

The V gene is TRBV7-9, the J gene TRBJ2-7; D unclear. This CDR3 is 13 amino acids long. Germline CDR1 SEHNR, CDR2 FQNEAQ (reference sequence). Trimming shortened V by 1 base and J by 4 bases, and 8 bases separated the two germline ends. Written as DNA, the CDR3 is TGTGCCAGCAGCTTAGAAAGCAGGTACGAGCAGTACTTC. Protein sequence: CASSLESRYEQYF.